What follows is one TCR beta chain and its context. Its target is not known. This entry is derived from a study of PD-1 blockade in mismatch repair-deficient tumors. The study, taken as a whole, reports: Tumor-resident clones, often absent from pretreatment blood, expanded after pembrolizumab and then contracted.

TCR sequencing covered a few patients who responded to pembrolizumab. Sequenced by immunoSEQ multiplex PCR; TCRdb stores in-frame clones only, minus some. The sample records roughly 37,000 clones, approximately 88% being singletons. Sequencing was performed on PBMCs, taken around 40 weeks after starting pembrolizumab. The receptor's source is an adult with mismatch repair-deficient cancer.

The CDR3 DNA reads as TGTGCCAGCAGCTTAGATAGGGCGGGGGCCTCCAGTGGAAAACTGTTTTTT. It encodes CASSLDRAGASSGKLFF. The genes are TRBV7-2 and TRBJ1-4, with D maybe TRBD1 (6 bases). CDR3 length: 17 residues. Germline V CDR1 and CDR2: SGHTA, FQGNSA. V lost 1 base and J lost 10, with 22 bases in between.